Listed below are T cell receptor beta chains from one sample, sequenced in a study of blood T cell repertoires in COVID-19. The assay was immunoSEQ multiplex PCR, and TCRdb's table has in-frame clones only and misses some. This sample has a few hundred thousand clones, with more than 75% found just once. The material sequenced was PBMCs or T cells enriched from blood (not recorded which). The source of these receptors is a woman between 18 and 29 years old who had recovered from COVID-19. Both conserved end residues are part of each CDR3. Fields, in order: clone size, J gene, V gene, CDR3 protein. Some rows have no size entry. The others give once, few or many, or a class for an expanded clone.

abundance: NA
j_gene: TRBJ2-2
v_gene: TRBV7-9
CDR3aa: CASSFLRSQASPTGELFF

abundance: NA
j_gene: TRBJ2-5
v_gene: TRBV9
CDR3aa: CASSVGSGGARETQYF

abundance: NA
j_gene: TRBJ1-1
v_gene: TRBV28
CDR3aa: CASSLLSGTLMNTEAFF

abundance: NA
j_gene: TRBJ2-1
v_gene: TRBV6-4
CDR3aa: CASSQGQAYEQFF

abundance: few
j_gene: TRBJ1-1
v_gene: TRBV5-1
CDR3aa: CASSLVDRGAEAFF

abundance: NA
j_gene: TRBJ1-3
v_gene: TRBV7-8
CDR3aa: CASSFWLRAEDSGNTIYF

abundance: NA
j_gene: TRBJ2-1
v_gene: TRBV18
CDR3aa: CASSPTGEGQFF

abundance: once
j_gene: TRBJ1-2
v_gene: TRBV18
CDR3aa: CASSPLDRGIDYGYTF

abundance: NA
j_gene: TRBJ2-7
v_gene: TRBV5-4
CDR3aa: CASSLNRGNYEQYF

abundance: NA
j_gene: TRBJ1-1
v_gene: TRBV4-1
CDR3aa: CASSQNQGELNTEAFF

abundance: NA
j_gene: TRBJ2-1
v_gene: TRBV5-8
CDR3aa: CASSLGNRGYNEQFF

abundance: NA
j_gene: TRBJ1-5
v_gene: TRBV6-6
CDR3aa: CASSYIPTGGNQPQHF

abundance: NA
j_gene: TRBJ1-3
v_gene: TRBV4-2
CDR3aa: CASSPGQGTGNTIYF

abundance: NA
j_gene: TRBJ1-6
v_gene: TRBV28
CDR3aa: CASSVTGPVYDSPLHF

abundance: NA
j_gene: TRBJ1-1
v_gene: TRBV6-5
CDR3aa: CASSYVQGGTEAFF

abundance: NA
j_gene: TRBJ1-3
v_gene: TRBV7-9
CDR3aa: CASSSTGSGNTIYF

abundance: NA
j_gene: TRBJ1-5
v_gene: TRBV5-6
CDR3aa: CASSLLGQGADQPQHF

abundance: NA
j_gene: TRBJ1-3
v_gene: TRBV7-3
CDR3aa: CASSLGPSSGNTIYF

abundance: NA
j_gene: TRBJ2-7
v_gene: TRBV5-1
CDR3aa: CASSLAASGGSYEQYF

abundance: NA
j_gene: TRBJ1-6
v_gene: TRBV27
CDR3aa: CASTSQGANWSYNSPLHF